Listed below are T cell receptor beta chains from one sample, sequenced in a study of cytomegalovirus exposure and HLA in healthy donors. TCRdb's table, derived via immunoSEQ multiplex PCR, lists solely in-frame clones and lacks some. The sample gives roughly 200,000 clones, 86% of which show up once; around 7.2% is in the top ten. The sequencing sample was made of PBMCs. Receptor source: a man younger than 40 in good health and CMV-seropositive. Each CDR3 is given with its conserved first and last residue. A D gene is named only where the DNA matches it firmly. The size entry is marked missing in some rows and otherwise reads once, few, many or a size class.

D	V	size	J	CDR3	DNA
-	TRBV30	-	TRBJ2-3	CAWEAGPDTQYF	TGTGCCTGGGAGGCGGGACCAGATACGCAGTATTTT
TRBD2	TRBV6-4	-	TRBJ2-3	CASSSEAGGSTDTQYF	TGTGCCAGCAGTTCCGAAGCGGGGGGGAGCACAGATACGCAGTATTTT
TRBD2	TRBV5-3	-	TRBJ2-1	CARSPVLAGSHNEQFF	TGTGCCAGAAGCCCCGTTCTAGCGGGATCCCACAATGAGCAGTTCTTC
-	TRBV5-6	-	TRBJ1-1	CASSLVGGASTEAFF	TGTGCCAGCAGCTTGGTCGGGGGGGCGAGCACTGAAGCTTTCTTT
-	TRBV6-5	-	TRBJ2-7	CASSSNKGASYEQYF	TGTGCCAGCAGTTCCAACAAGGGAGCCTCCTACGAGCAGTACTTC
TRBD2	TRBV7-9	-	TRBJ2-7	CASSSGKTYEQYF	TGTGCCAGTTCTAGCGGGAAGACCTACGAGCAGTACTTC
-	TRBV5-4	-	TRBJ2-1	CASSLDRYRNEQFF	TGTGCCAGCAGCTTGGACCGCTACAGGAATGAGCAGTTCTTC
TRBD2	TRBV5-1	once	TRBJ2-3	CASSPRSGRAPDTQYF	TGCGCCAGCAGCCCGAGGAGCGGGAGGGCCCCAGATACGCAGTATTTT
-	TRBV30	-	TRBJ2-3	CAWSVSLGSTDTQYF	TGTGCCTGGAGTGTCTCCCTCGGGTCCACAGATACGCAGTATTTT
TRBD1	TRBV2	once	TRBJ1-5	CASSGDRAVMGGNQPQHF	TGTGCCAGCAGTGGGGACAGGGCGGTAATGGGCGGCAATCAGCCCCAGCATTTT
TRBD1	TRBV6-5	once	TRBJ1-1	CASSKPGQSGRVAFF	TGTGCCAGCAGTAAACCGGGACAGTCGGGAAGGGTAGCTTTCTTT
TRBD1	TRBV10-3	-	TRBJ2-7	CAISEALQGAEQYF	TGTGCCATCAGTGAGGCTTTGCAGGGGGCCGAGCAGTACTTC
-	TRBV29-1	once	TRBJ1-2	CSVHNRGGHIKANYGYTF	TGCAGCGTACACAATCGGGGGGGACACATTAAAGCTAACTATGGCTACACCTTC
TRBD2	TRBV5-1	-	TRBJ2-7	CASRLAGDHEQYF	TGCGCCAGCAGACTAGCGGGAGATCACGAGCAGTACTTC
-	TRBV6-5	once	TRBJ2-1	CASSYGAYNEQFF	TGTGCCAGCAGTTATGGGGCTTATAATGAGCAGTTCTTC
-	TRBV6-4	-	TRBJ1-5	CASLGQFNQPQHF	TGTGCCAGCCTCGGACAGTTCAATCAGCCCCAGCATTTT
-	TRBV27	once	TRBJ1-2	CASSFGTALFEGYTF	TGTGCCAGCAGTTTCGGGACGGCCCTATTTGAAGGCTACACCTTC
TRBD2	TRBV11-2	-	TRBJ2-7	CASSSSGGSYEQYF	TGTGCCAGCAGCTCTAGCGGGGGCTCCTACGAGCAGTACTTC
-	TRBV27	-	TRBJ2-1	CASSLQGNEQFF	TGTGCCAGCAGTCTACAGGGCAATGAGCAGTTCTTC
-	TRBV4-2	-	TRBJ2-1	CASSQDYMREALKSSYNEQFF	TGTGCCAGCAGCCAAGATTATATGAGGGAGGCATTAAAGAGCTCCTACAATGAGCAGTTCTTC
-	TRBV5-4	-	TRBJ1-1	CASSSGVPNTEAFF	TGTGCCAGCAGCTCCGGGGTACCAAACACTGAAGCTTTCTTT
-	TRBV5-1	once	TRBJ2-2	CASTADRPPKELFF	TGCGCCAGCACCGCCGACAGACCTCCAAAGGAGCTGTTTTTT
TRBD2	TRBV7-2	-	TRBJ2-3	CASRLWSGTSGTDTQYF	TGTGCCAGCAGACTATGGAGCGGGACCTCTGGCACAGATACGCAGTATTTT
-	TRBV5-1	-	TRBJ1-6	CASSLRRSSYNSPLHF	TGCGCCAGCAGCTTACGCCGGAGCTCCTATAATTCACCCCTCCACTTT
-	TRBV6-5	-	TRBJ2-7	CASSYPGSGQYEQYF	TGTGCCAGCAGCTACCCGGGAAGCGGGCAGTACGAGCAGTACTTC
-	TRBV5-1	-	TRBJ2-1	CASSTSESSYNEQFF	TGCGCCAGCAGTACTTCAGAAAGCTCCTACAATGAGCAGTTCTTC
TRBD1	TRBV4-1	-	TRBJ1-3	CASSLYGQGHGNTIYF	TGCGCCAGCAGCCTTTATGGACAGGGCCATGGAAACACCATATATTTT
TRBD1	TRBV27	once	TRBJ1-3	CASSVGTGANTIYF	TGTGCCAGCAGTGTGGGGACAGGGGCAAACACCATATATTTT
-	TRBV11-2	-	TRBJ1-2	CASSLASVYGYTF	TGTGCCAGCAGCTTAGCCTCCGTCTATGGCTACACCTTC
TRBD1	TRBV9	-	TRBJ2-7	CASSKGQGGFYEQYF	TGTGCCAGCAGCAAAGGACAGGGGGGGTTCTACGAGCAGTACTTC
-	TRBV6-1	-	TRBJ2-7	CASSEHLGNYEQYF	TGTGCCAGCAGTGAACACCTGGGGAACTACGAGCAGTACTTC
-	TRBV9	-	TRBJ2-5	CASSVEGGTQYF	TGTGCCAGCAGCGTAGAGGGGGGGACCCAGTACTTC
-	TRBV10-3	-	TRBJ1-6	CAISELGQSVYNSPLHF	TGTGCCATCAGTGAGCTTGGACAGTCCGTGTATAATTCACCCCTCCACTTT
-	TRBV7-9	-	TRBJ2-5	CASSLAAETQYF	TGTGCCAGCAGCTTAGCGGCAGAGACCCAGTACTTC
TRBD1	TRBV4-1	-	TRBJ1-5	CASSQATGPNQPQHF	TGCGCCAGCAGCCAAGCGACAGGGCCCAATCAGCCCCAGCATTTT
-	TRBV6-5	-	TRBJ1-2	CASSSPRTASYGYTF	TGTGCCAGCAGTTCGCCCCGGACAGCTAGCTATGGCTACACCTTC
TRBD1	TRBV29-1	-	TRBJ1-5	CSVTTGGNQPQHF	TGCAGCGTTACGACAGGGGGCAATCAGCCCCAGCATTTT
TRBD2	TRBV7-2	-	TRBJ2-1	CASSFGLAGGEQFF	TGTGCCAGCAGCTTTGGACTAGCGGGGGGCGAGCAGTTCTTC
-	TRBV19	-	TRBJ2-7	CASTPGHGGYEQYF	TGTGCCAGCACGCCGGGACACGGGGGATACGAGCAGTACTTC
-	TRBV4-1	-	TRBJ1-2	CASSQVSPDRRQGGYTF	TGCGCCAGCAGCCAAGTGTCCCCTGACAGGCGGCAGGGAGGCTACACCTTC
TRBD1	TRBV6-5	-	TRBJ2-3	CASRQRQGHTDTQYF	TGTGCCAGCAGACAGAGACAGGGTCACACAGATACGCAGTATTTT
-	TRBV7-2	-	TRBJ2-2	CASSFSPSPGELFF	TGTGCCAGCAGCTTTAGCCCGTCGCCCGGGGAGCTGTTTTTT
TRBD2	TRBV5-4	-	TRBJ2-3	CASSLTSGADTQYF	TGTGCCAGCAGCTTGACTAGCGGGGCGGATACGCAGTATTTT
TRBD1	TRBV5-1	-	TRBJ1-1	CASSSTGESWTEAFF	TGCGCCAGCAGCTCGACAGGGGAATCGTGGACTGAAGCTTTCTTT
-	TRBV28	-	TRBJ1-2	CASSPPSGALSYGYTF	TGTGCCAGCAGTCCTCCCTCCGGGGCGCTTAGCTATGGCTACACCTTC
-	TRBV20-1	-	TRBJ2-1	CSAELKYEQFF	TGCAGTGCCGAGCTTAAATATGAGCAGTTCTTC
-	TRBV20-1	-	TRBJ2-5	CSARRQETQYF	TGCAGTGCTAGAAGACAGGAGACCCAGTACTTC
TRBD1	TRBV7-3	-	TRBJ2-3	CASSVGQGTVTQYF	TGTGCCAGCAGCGTCGGACAGGGTACGGTTACGCAGTATTTT
-	TRBV19	-	TRBJ2-5	CASSIDTQETQYF	TGTGCCAGTAGTATCGACACCCAAGAGACCCAGTACTTC
TRBD2	TRBV7-2	-	TRBJ2-1	CASSLEGTSGRFYNEQFF	TGTGCCAGCAGCTTAGAAGGGACTAGCGGGAGGTTTTACAATGAGCAGTTCTTC
TRBD1	TRBV9	-	TRBJ2-2	CASSGQDRANTGELFF	TGTGCCAGCAGCGGTCAGGACAGGGCAAACACCGGGGAGCTGTTTTTT
TRBD2	TRBV7-3	-	TRBJ2-2	CASSLILAPSGELFF	TGTGCCAGCAGCTTAATACTAGCGCCCTCCGGGGAGCTGTTTTTT